This paragraph reports one TCR beta chain. Its antigen is currently unknown. V shed 6 bases and J 4 bases; nucleotides not matched to a gene: 5. The CDR3 runs 13 residues. CDR1 is SQVTM and CDR2 is ANQGSEA in the germline V gene. This record comes from a study of cytomegalovirus exposure and HLA in healthy donors. Vbeta (60) and Jbeta (13) primers were used in the PCR. Some clones are missing from TCRdb's copy, which holds only in-frame ones; the method was immunoSEQ multiplex PCR. In the table there are approximately 110,000 clones, roughly 80% of which are singletons. General study points: The study recorded over 150 TCR beta chains that were cytomegalovirus-associated. An analysis that came later showed most CMV-associated TCR beta chains appearing HLA-restricted.

The origin of this receptor is a woman aged 35 to 49 in good health and CMV-seropositive. The sequenced sample was PBMCs. The chain couples TRBV29-1 to TRBJ2-5; 10 nucleotides agree with TRBD1. CDR3 region: CSVGDRGGETQYF. CDR3 nucleotide sequence: TGCAGCGTGGGGGACAGGGGAGGAGAGACCCAGTACTTC.